Listed below are T cell receptor beta chains from one sample, sequenced in a study of vaccination effects on CD4 cells after COVID-19. Using immunoSEQ multiplex PCR, the repertoire was profiled, and TCRdb retains in-frame clones only, with some absent. The sample has tens of thousands of clones; roughly three quarters are singletons. No cognate antigen is known for these TCRs. Sequences were derived from CD4+ T cells from PBMCs cultured with HCoV-NL63 spike peptides, sampled before COVID-19 vaccination. These receptors came from a human donor who received a COVID-19 vaccine. Both conserved end residues are part of each CDR3.

j_gene | len | v_gene | CDR3aa
TRBJ2-2 | 16 | TRBV6-4 | CASSGQGLANTGELFF
TRBJ2-1 | 15 | TRBV7-9 | CASSTYSGGYNEQFF
TRBJ2-5 | 11 | TRBV20-1 | CSAKGPETQYF
TRBJ2-1 | 11 | TRBV21-1 | CASSIRNEQFF
TRBJ1-2 | 14 | TRBV5-1 | CASSAYQGNYGYTF
TRBJ1-2 | 15 | TRBV27 | CASSPRIGEFYGYTF
TRBJ1-3 | 14 | TRBV27 | CASSLSGSGNTIYF
TRBJ2-2 | 18 | TRBV19 | CATKKSGGAPGRTGELFF
TRBJ2-2 | 16 | TRBV24-1 | CATSEGTGFFSGELFF
TRBJ1-6 | 15 | TRBV6-5 | CASTSGRRGDSPLHF
TRBJ2-1 | 15 | TRBV5-1 | CASSFSGGAYNEQFF
TRBJ1-5 | 13 | TRBV5-1 | CASSFDGNQPQHF
TRBJ1-4 | 15 | TRBV7-2 | CASSLGTGLNEKLFF
TRBJ1-5 | 12 | TRBV6-6 | CASRRENQPQHF
TRBJ1-5 | 13 | TRBV6-1 | CASSDNGLGPQHF
TRBJ2-2 | 15 | TRBV7-8 | CASTRVRGGTGELFF
TRBJ1-2 | 13 | TRBV6-4 | CASKENTNYGYTF
TRBJ2-1 | 15 | TRBV5-8 | CASSSAQRSYNEQFF
TRBJ2-3 | 12 | TRBV19 | CATTNGQGKEYF
TRBJ2-3 | 16 | TRBV21-1 | CARGTSGGISTDTQYF
TRBJ1-2 | 17 | TRBV13 | CASSHRAMTEIRRGYTF
TRBJ2-2 | 15 | TRBV18 | CASSPNRGDTGELFF
TRBJ2-6 | 15 | TRBV5-6 | CASHRQGSGANVLTF